The 8 T cell receptor beta chains reported below all come from one sample, sequenced in a study of blood T cells in healthy people across ages (dated by TCRdb to the mid-2010s). Receptors were amplified or captured by 5' RACE. The data were produced on an Illumina HiSeq 2500. A second roughly 6 to 11 cycle PCR used a sample-barcoded 5' primer and a J-beta primer mix. Using fastp at Q25 and MiXCR, TCRdb reprocessed the public reads and kept productive beta chains. Records with the same CDR3 protein are collapsed into one entry carrying the most frequent genes and DNA. The sample has approximately 800,000 distinct CDR3 sequences on record, approximately 65% of them singletons. Of the sample, roughly a quarter is held by the ten largest clones. Material for sequencing was blood. All receptors come from a man younger than 45 in good health.

This clonotype was seen only once. This chain links TRBV2 with TRBJ1-5; D unclear. V lost 7 bases to trimming and J lost 6 bases, with 13 bases between them. In germline, CDR1 is SNHLY, CDR2 FYNNEI. The CDR3 length is 13 residues. CDR3: CASTPMGGQPQHF. The CDR3 coding sequence is TGTGCCAGCACCCCAATGGGTGGTCAGCCCCAGCATTTT.

This clonotype was detected only a few times. The gene calls are TRBV7-2 and TRBJ2-5; 9 bases line up with TRBD2. Germline CDR1 and CDR2: SGHTA and FQGNSA. V shed 7 bases, J shed 2 bases, and the junction held 11 bases outside the gene matches. The CDR3 sequence is 16 residues long. The CDR3 DNA sequence: TGTGCCAGCACCCTTGAGTCGACTAGCGGACAAGAGACCCAGTACTTC. Encoded protein: CASTLESTSGQETQYF.

The chain combines TRBV4-2 with TRBJ1-2; D may be TRBD1 (5 bases). The germline gives CDR1 LGHNA, CDR2 YNFKEQ. With 0 bases removed from V and 3 bases from J, the gap between germline ends came to 11 bases. The CDR3 has 15 amino acids. The CDR3 is CASSQDPTGDYGYTF. The DNA for the CDR3 is TGTGCCAGCAGCCAAGATCCCACGGGGGACTATGGCTACACCTTC.

The chain employs TRBV7-9 and TRBJ2-3; D call uncertain. The CDR3 contains 14 residues. Germline V CDR1 and CDR2: SEHNR, FQNEAQ (reference sequence). V lost 2 bases, J lost 4 bases, and 10 bases lay in between. CDR3 region: CASSLSLTPDTQYF. DNA for the CDR3: TGTGCCAGCAGCTTATCCCTAACCCCAGATACGCAGTATTTT.

This chain joins TRBV29-1 and TRBJ2-5; the D is unclear. From germline, CDR1 is SQVTM and CDR2 ANQGSEA. The CDR3 length is 11 residues. Trimming pared 6 bases from V and 4 bases from J, leaving 9 bases between. The DNA for the CDR3 is TGCAGCGTGGTACTCGGAGAGACCCAGTACTTC. This gives the protein CSVVLGETQYF.

This chain links TRBV3-1 with TRBJ2-5, with 8 positions matching TRBD1. V lost 2 bases to trimming and J lost 0 bases; unmatched junction nucleotides: 2. CDR1 and CDR2 (germline): LGHDT, YNNKEL (reference sequence). The CDR3 sequence is 15 residues long. CDR3 in amino acids: CASSQRDRYQETQYF. In DNA form, the CDR3 reads TGTGCCAGCAGCCAAAGGGACAGGTACCAAGAGACCCAGTACTTC.

This sequence joins TRBV7-3 and TRBJ2-7; TRBD1 agrees at 7 bases. V shed 1 base and J 3 bases; nucleotides not matched to a gene: 6. Per the germline V gene, CDR1 is SGHTA and CDR2 is FQGTGA. The length of the CDR3 is 15 residues. CDR3 loop: CASSLSQGQYYEQYF. CDR3 nucleotide sequence: TGTGCCAGCAGCTTAAGCCAGGGACAGTACTACGAGCAGTACTTC.

The genes are TRBV29-1 and TRBJ2-3; 14 bases line up with TRBD2. CDR1 is SQVTM, CDR2 ANQGSEA, per germline. This CDR3 region has 14 residues. The J segment lost 4 bases and the V segment lost 6 bases, leaving 3 bases of the junction unmatched. The DNA of the CDR3 is TGCAGCGTGCGGACTAGCGGGGGGCCAGATACGCAGTATTTT. This sequence encodes CSVRTSGGPDTQYF.